There are a few counts of the clone carrying this TCR beta chain. Antigen: not known. TCRdb fed the RT-PCR reads into MiXCR, producing one record per CDR3 protein. This repertoire shows 530,000 or so distinct CDR3 sequences, about 25% found once; its top ten account for 1.9%. The V gene end was trimmed by 3 bases and the J gene end by 3 bases; junction bases not matched to a gene: 5. CDR3 length: 17 amino acids. Germline loops: CDR1 MDHEN, CDR2 SYDVKM. This sample is part of a study of response to subunit inactivated influenza vaccine. Study-wide findings and caveats: Few new T cells, the authors suggested, are recruited by each seasonal influenza vaccination.

This chain joins TRBV28 and TRBJ2-1; 13 bases fit TRBD2. Material: CD4+ T cells sorted from PBMCs, obtained 4 to 6 days after vaccination. The clonotype originates from a man in his fifties who received an inactivated influenza vaccine. CDR3 sequence reads: CASSFVTSGRIYNEQFF. The CDR3 DNA is TGTGCCAGCAGTTTTGTGACTAGCGGGAGGATCTACAATGAGCAGTTCTTC.